What follows are 25 T cell receptor beta chains derived from one specimen sequenced in a study of cytomegalovirus exposure and HLA in healthy donors. The PCR contained 60 Vbeta and 13 Jbeta primers. Profiling relied on immunoSEQ multiplex PCR, and the TCRdb table lists in-frame clones only, not all of them. The sample holds 95,000 to 150,000 clones, approximately 78% seen once. The material sequenced was PBMCs. The receptor set was obtained from a man under 40 in good health and CMV-seropositive.

The J gene is TRBJ2-7, the V gene TRBV25-1; TRBD2 agrees at 10 bases. Germline CDR1 is MGHDK and CDR2 is SYGVNS. The CDR3 covers 16 residues. V shed 1 base and J 2 bases; nucleotides not matched to a gene: 5. The CDR3 reads CASSELGLAGAYEQYF. CDR3 coding DNA: TGTGCCAGCAGTGAATTAGGCCTAGCGGGAGCCTACGAGCAGTACTTC.

The genes are TRBV5-6 and TRBJ2-2; TRBD1 aligns across 12 bases. The CDR3 extends over 17 amino acids. V shed 5 bases and J 7 bases; nucleotides not matched to a gene: 12. The germline V gene encodes CDR1 SGHDT and CDR2 YYEEEE. The CDR3 region is CASSPLGTGGSGGELFF. The CDR3, as DNA: TGTGCCAGCAGTCCGTTAGGGACAGGGGGCAGTGGCGGGGAGCTGTTTTTT.

This chain uses TRBV7-6 with TRBJ1-2; 10 bases align to TRBD1. After removal of 5 bases from V and 6 bases from J, the junction contained 12 bases not matched to a gene. Germline CDR1 reads SGHVS; CDR2 reads FNYEAQ. The CDR3 extends over 16 amino acids. CDR3 nucleotides: TGTGCCAGCAGCCTATATGAATCGGGGACAGGGGATGGCTACACCTTC. It translates to CASSLYESGTGDGYTF. The full variable domain, its missing parts supplied by reference TRBV7-6 and TRBJ1-2, is GAGVSQSPRYKVTKRGQDVALRCDPISGHVSLYWYRQALGQGPEFLTYFNYEAQQDKSGLPNDRFSAERPEGSISTLTIQRTEQRDSAMYRCASSLYESGTGDGYTFGSGTRLTVV.

The chain carries TRBV15 and TRBJ1-5; 7 bases fit TRBD1. This CDR3 contains 15 residues. Germline-derived CDR1 and CDR2 are LNHNV and YYDKDF (reference sequence). The V segment lost 1 base and the J segment 3 bases; nucleotides outside the gene matches: 3. CDR3 sequence reads: CATSRAGQSNQPQHF. CDR3 nucleotides: TGTGCCACCAGCAGAGCGGGACAGTCCAATCAGCCCCAGCATTTT.

The chain combines TRBV6-5 with TRBJ1-2; weak D call: TRBD1 (6 bases). With 6 bases removed from V and 5 bases from J, the gap between germline ends came to 10 bases. The CDR3 contains 12 residues. Germline CDR1 and CDR2: MNHEY and SVGAGI. Here the CDR3 reads CASRTGGYGYTF. CDR3 bases: TGTGCCAGCAGGACAGGAGGATATGGCTACACCTTC.

This clone showed up just a few times. The V gene is TRBV7-2, the J gene TRBJ2-2; tentative D call: TRBD2 (6 bases). The CDR3 spans 13 residues. The V gene's germline CDR1 is SGHTA and CDR2 FQGNSA. Trimming removed 1 base at V and 6 bases at J, with 6 bases between. Written as DNA, the CDR3 is TGTGCCAGCAGCTTAGGGGGGGCCGGGGAGCTGTTTTTT. The encoded protein is CASSLGGAGELFF.

This clone was counted between two and nine times. This sequence joins TRBV29-1 and TRBJ1-1; 10 bases fit TRBD1. The CDR3 has 14 amino acids. The J segment lost 0 bases and the V segment lost 3 bases, leaving 1 base of the junction unmatched. Germline CDR1 SQVTM, CDR2 ANQGSEA. The CDR3 nucleotides read TGCAGCGTTGAGGACAGGGGGATGAACACTGAAGCTTTCTTT. Translated: CSVEDRGMNTEAFF. The whole variable domain, remainder taken from reference TRBV29-1 and TRBJ1-1, is SAVISQKPSRDICQRGTSLTIQCQVDSQVTMMFWYRQQPGQSLTLIATANQGSEATYESGFVIDKFPISRPNLTFSTLTVSNMSPEDSSIYLCSVEDRGMNTEAFFGQGTRLTVV.

The genes are TRBV7-9 and TRBJ2-7; 7 nucleotides line up with TRBD1. Germline V CDR1 and CDR2: SEHNR, FQNEAQ (reference sequence). The CDR3 has 14 residues. After removal of 5 bases from V and 4 bases from J, the junction contained 8 bases not matched to a gene. CDR3 region: CASSSQGVMYEQYF. In DNA, the CDR3 is TGTGCCAGCAGCAGCCAGGGGGTGATGTACGAGCAGTACTTC.

The chain links TRBV2 to TRBJ2-2; tentative D call: TRBD2 (6 bases). V was trimmed by 5 bases and J by 4 bases, leaving 17 bases between them. This CDR3 has 16 amino acids. CDR1 is SNHLY, CDR2 FYNNEI, per germline. The CDR3, as DNA: TGTGCCAGCAGTCCCCTTGGGGGGAGTCGCACCGGGGAGCTGTTTTTT. This sequence encodes CASSPLGGSRTGELFF.

The V and J genes are TRBV7-9 and TRBJ1-2; D may be TRBD1 (5 bases). Trimming removed 5 bases at V and 6 bases at J, with 16 bases between. Germline-derived CDR1 and CDR2 are SEHNR and FQNEAQ (reference sequence). The CDR3 is 14 amino acids. CDR3 protein: CASSPWGEADGYTF. CDR3 sequence (DNA): TGTGCCAGCAGCCCCTGGGGGGAGGCGGATGGCTACACCTTC.

A remark on this clone: The junction departs from germline at one end; a sequencing error may be responsible. This sequence joins TRBV11-2 and TRBJ2-7; D unresolved. This CDR3 has 11 residues. Germline assignment: CDR1 SGHAT and CDR2 FQNNGV. The CDR3 DNA follows: TGTGCCAGCAGCTTCTCCTTCGAGCAGTACTTC. Translating it yields CASSFSFEQYF.

This sequence joins TRBV27 and TRBJ2-5, with D maybe TRBD2 (6 bases). Trimming cost V 8 bases and J 4 bases, with 17 bases left between them. This CDR3 has 14 residues. Germline values: CDR1 MNHEY, CDR2 SMNVEV (reference sequence). The DNA of the CDR3 is TGTGCCAGCCGCCCGGGACTTTTCTCAGAGACCCAGTACTTC. This encodes CASRPGLFSETQYF.

In regard to this clone: Other DNA sequences from this sample encode an identical CDR3 as well. The genes are TRBV4-1 and TRBJ1-1; maybe TRBD1 (6 bases). V lost 0 bases and J 0 bases, leaving 11 bases between the germline ends. Germline CDR1 is MGHRA and CDR2 is YSYEKL. CDR3 size: 16 residues. The CDR3 sequence is CASSQDHGQLNTEAFF. The CDR3 DNA reads as TGCGCCAGCAGCCAAGACCACGGACAGCTGAACACTGAAGCTTTCTTT.

This chain links TRBV5-1 with TRBJ2-3; a possible D gene is TRBD2 (6 bases). V lost 0 bases and J lost 1, with 12 bases in between. CDR1 SGHRS and CDR2 YFSETQ come from the germline V gene. This CDR3 comprises 16 residues. This chain's CDR3 is CASSLGPSEGTDTQYF. The CDR3 DNA follows: TGCGCCAGCAGCTTGGGCCCTAGCGAGGGCACAGATACGCAGTATTTT.

The CDR3 loop is CASSGAGGSQPQHF. The CDR3 DNA reads TGTGCCAGCAGTGGGGCAGGGGGTAGTCAGCCCCAGCATTTT. The chain joins TRBV6-5 to TRBJ1-5; TRBD1 aligns across 7 bases. CDR1 is MNHEY, CDR2 SVGAGI, per germline. V trimming: 5 bases; J trimming: 6 bases; junction bases outside the gene matches: 7. The CDR3 totals 14 residues.

J is TRBJ2-7 and V is TRBV30; 8 nucleotides match TRBD2. The J segment lost 1 base and the V segment lost 5 bases, leaving 7 bases of the junction unmatched. This CDR3 is 14 amino acids long. Germline assignment: CDR1 GTSNPN and CDR2 SVGIG (reference sequence). The CDR3 bases are TGTGCCTGGGCCGCGGGGGGACTATCCTACGAGCAGTACTTC. Protein sequence: CAWAAGGLSYEQYF.

The chain combines TRBV11-3 with TRBJ2-7; TRBD2 matches at 9 bases. Germline V gene data show CDR1 as SGHNT and CDR2 as YENEEA. The V segment lost 1 base and the J segment 0 bases; nucleotides outside the gene matches: 1. The CDR3 is 15 residues long. This CDR3 is CASSLGAGGSYEQYF. CDR3 DNA: TGTGCCAGCAGCTTAGGAGCGGGAGGCTCCTACGAGCAGTACTTC.

This sequence joins TRBV25-1 and TRBJ1-6; TRBD1 matches at 7 bases. The germline gives CDR1 MGHDK, CDR2 SYGVNS. With V trimmed by 3 bases and J by 9 bases, 8 bases remained unmatched. This CDR3 is 15 amino acids long. Here the CDR3 DNA reads TGTGCCAGCAGTGAGGGACAGATTGAGAGTTCACCCCTCCACTTT. It codes for CASSEGQIESSPLHF.

J is TRBJ1-1 and V is TRBV25-1; possible D gene TRBD1, 5 bases. This CDR3 region has 14 residues. With 7 bases removed from V and 4 bases from J, the gap between germline ends came to 16 bases. The germline V gene encodes CDR1 MGHDK and CDR2 SYGVNS. The CDR3 sequence: CASKPNYGGTEAFF. The DNA of the CDR3 is TGTGCCAGCAAACCCAATTACGGGGGCACTGAAGCTTTCTTT.

The chain joins TRBV7-6 to TRBJ2-1, with 11 nucleotides matching TRBD2. V lost 9 bases and J lost 6; bases outside the gene matches: 4. Germline CDR1 reads SGHVS; CDR2 reads FNYEAQ. CDR3 size: 13 residues. The CDR3 coding sequence is TGTGCCAGTAGCGGGGGGGTGGTCAATGAGCAGTTCTTC. Its protein product is CASSGGVVNEQFF. Looking up the rest from reference TRBV7-6 and TRBJ2-1 gives the full variable domain: GAGVSQSPRYKVTKRGQDVALRCDPISGHVSLYWYRQALGQGPEFLTYFNYEAQQDKSGLPNDRFSAERPEGSISTLTIQRTEQRDSAMYRCASSGGVVNEQFFGPGTRLTVL.

The rearrangement links TRBV4-3 to TRBJ1-3; TRBD1 aligns across 10 bases. Germline V CDR1 and CDR2: LGHNA, YSLEER. The CDR3 sequence is 19 residues long. Germline trimming cut 0 bases from V and 1 base from J; bases unmatched to any gene: 9. The CDR3 coding sequence is TGCGCCAGCAGCCAAGATCCCCGCGACAGGGGGCCTTCTGGAAACACCATATATTTT. It encodes CASSQDPRDRGPSGNTIYF.

This clone was observed a few times. The chain is built from TRBV4-2 and TRBJ1-6; D gene ambiguous. This CDR3 comprises 14 residues. Trimming cost V 0 bases and J 13 bases, with 13 bases left between them. Germline V gene lookup returns CDR1 LGHNA and CDR2 YNFKEQ. The DNA of the CDR3 is TGTGCCAGCAGCCAAGAAGCCGCCGATCCCCCCCTCCACTTT. Translation: CASSQEAADPPLHF.

V usage is TRBV28 and J usage is TRBJ2-7, with 8 bases that match TRBD2. V lost 2 bases and J lost 0; bases outside the gene matches: 3. Looked up from germline, CDR1 is MDHEN and CDR2 is SYDVKM. The CDR3 has 15 amino acids. The CDR3 DNA reads as TGTGCCAGCAGTTTACTTAGCGGGATCTCCTACGAGCAGTACTTC. It translates to CASSLLSGISYEQYF.

The J gene is TRBJ2-7, the V gene TRBV19; D not certain. The CDR3 extends over 14 amino acids. The V end lost 3 bases, the J end lost 0 bases, and 9 bases lay between the germline ends. Per germline, CDR1 LNHDA and CDR2 SQIVND (reference sequence). This chain's CDR3 is CASSIGLSSYEQYF. As DNA, the CDR3 is TGTGCCAGTAGTATTGGGCTAAGCTCCTACGAGCAGTACTTC.

The chain uses TRBV6-1 and TRBJ2-7; the D gene is possibly TRBD1 (5 bases). The CDR3 is 15 residues long. Trimming removed 4 bases at V and 1 base at J, with 14 bases between. CDR1 is MNHNS, CDR2 SASEGT, per germline. CDR3 nucleotide sequence: TGTGCCAGCAGTGCCGTAGACAGTGCTTCCTACGAGCAGTACTTC. As protein: CASSAVDSASYEQYF.